This T cell receptor beta chain derives from a study of cytomegalovirus exposure and HLA in healthy donors (dated by TCRdb to between 2016 and 2019). For the wider study: According to an earlier analysis of around 600 of the donors, 150 million to 200 million T cells yielded approximately 120 million unique TCR beta sequences and approximately 300 Gb of sequence data. About 300 gigabases of sequencing data and around 88 million unique TCR sequences made up an early release that covered approximately 650 HLA-typed donors. Of the roughly 400 genotyped donors, 81% were placed in the genetic ancestry cluster associated with self-reported Caucasian donors. The study aimed to test whether signatures of past pathogen exposure could be identified by cataloging public T cell receptors. Using immunosequencing, the study profiled T cell repertoires from about 620 subjects and related those repertoires to cytomegalovirus serostatus. Along with the approximately 700-subject first cohort, a separate validation cohort of over a hundred different subjects was used. The study combined high-throughput TCR immunosequencing, statistical association of individual TCRs with disease status, and machine learning to predict cytomegalovirus infection status. In a later analysis, previously published TCR beta repertoires from 600 to 850 donors were re-analyzed and high-resolution HLA genotyping was added so that TCR occurrence patterns could be studied. In the later analysis, no new phenotypic data were used to find candidate immune exposures; instead, reliance was placed on TCR beta sequences and their occurrence across donors. To decide whether each TCR beta V gene segment behaved as functional or pseudogenic, an earlier analysis of fewer than 750 of the donors relied on high-throughput TCR beta sequencing. Alongside the repertoire data, information on donor age, sex, ethnicity and CMV serostatus was compiled. A later genetic analysis took genome-wide SNP genotypes for about 65% of the roughly 670 donors and used that subset as a discovery cohort. All discovery cohort repertoires had been generated using a single sequencing platform. Class I and class II HLA loci were covered by the typing at four-digit resolution. Typing coverage varied by locus: 629-630 donors for A, B, C, DRB1 and DQB1; approximately 560 for DQA1; approximately 610 for DPA1; 450 to 480 for DPB1. A few DR-DQ haplotypes were treated as single units for association and clustering because of strong linkage in the cohort. Among approximately 370 genotyped donors of the cohort, an average of around 240,000 unique TCR beta nucleotide sequences was sequenced per donor, of which about 18% were non-productive. Results the study describes overall, beyond this receptor: Some IMGT-functional V segments, including TRBV6-2 and TRBV6-3, could not be distinguished by the 87-base-pair reads and were therefore excluded. Assigning TCR associations to individual alleles was difficult when HLA alleles, especially DR and DQ, strongly co-occurred. In a later analysis, most CMV-associated TCR beta chains were found to appear HLA-restricted, with HLA associations seemingly driven largely by CMV exposure. Over 15 rarely observed V segments, including chromosome 9 orphons, were excluded from the earlier analysis of several hundred of the donors because counts were too low. Three of the identified cytomegalovirus-associated TCR beta chains were confirmed in vitro to be specific for cytomegalovirus antigens. In both the original and validation cohorts, the classifier was reported to diagnose cytomegalovirus status with high specificity and sensitivity. Specific HLA alleles were associated with roughly 17,000 TCR beta sequences at a false discovery rate of 0.05 in a later analysis. V-gene and J-gene trimming of TCR beta chains was associated with a missense DCLRE1C variant in a later genetic analysis, and the association was replicated in an independent cohort. A total of 150 to 200 TCR beta chains were listed by the study as associated with cytomegalovirus. A group of highly shared sequence variants was considered likely to be a technical artifact of the sequencing pipeline. According to a later genetic analysis, donors in an Asian-associated ancestry cluster had fewer N-insertions in productive TCRs than the approximately 650-donor mean. A further reported finding was that TCR beta sequences accurately predicted the HLA-A and HLA-B alleles for most subjects in the first cohort. In a later analysis, the rate of TCR association differed among HLA loci, with DRB1 alleles having the most associated TCRs and HLA-C alleles having the fewest. Only TCR beta chains were sequenced in this cohort, and the absence of alpha or paired-chain data limited detectable features. A later analysis reported that several top co-occurrence clusters appeared linked to parvovirus B19, influenza, CMV and Epstein-Barr virus. In a later analysis, HLA-associated TCR beta chains showed more clonal expansion and lower generation probabilities than non-associated chains that were equally common. Correlated functional status among segregating V segments might reflect linkage disequilibrium, but an unknown experimental factor could not be ruled out. In an earlier analysis of about 600 of the donors, most TCR beta V segments appeared in productive rearrangements about 90% or about 30% of the time, broadly matching IMGT annotations. The presence/absence analyses assumed that sequencing depth was roughly uniform across donors, and that assumption may not be true. It was suggested by the authors that the approach could potentially be generalized to other disease states and immunological phenotypes. Most TCR sequences were observed very rarely across donors, whereas some public TCRs were present in many individuals. Because some donors lacked HLA typing at each locus, the association tests relied only on the typed subset. The only immune exposure information available for the cohort was CMV serostatus.

About this clone: There is no known antigen for this receptor. No base quality values were provided; no much bigger clone lies one nucleotide off.

The cohort was made up of approximately 670 healthy bone marrow donors. Cohort members were all nominally healthy when sampled, although unrecorded immune exposures were likely present. The donor was CMV seronegative and belonged to the group of under 400 seronegative cohort members. A peripheral blood sample was provided by each donor, and peripheral blood mononuclear cells were used for TCR beta sequencing. The Qiagen DNeasy Blood Extraction Kit was used to extract genomic DNA from the blood cell samples. Receptor libraries were prepared by the immunoSEQ multiplex PCR assay. The multiplex PCR relied on a mix of 60 forward primers for TCR Vbeta segments and 13 reverse primers for TCR Jbeta segments. The CDR3 region of rearranged TCR beta genes was amplified from genomic DNA with a multiplex PCR assay. The Illumina HiSeq System was used to sequence the amplified TCR beta libraries as 87-base-pair reads. The original pipeline was this. A later analysis counted 65 million to 90 million unique TCR beta chains across the 666 repertoires, and about 10 million of these chains were shared by at least two donors. To remove PCR and sequencing errors, raw reads were error-corrected and collapsed into unique sequences using a nearest-neighbor algorithm that merged closely related sequences. CDR3 sequences were aligned to IMGT reference sequences to assign V, D and J gene segments. For a sequence to be retained, at least a six-nucleotide match to both a V gene segment and a J gene segment was required. Rearrangements were classified as productive when the CDR3 lacked stop codons and remained in frame with V and J, and all other rearrangements were classified as non-productive. CDR3 was defined by IMGT convention, running from the second conserved V-encoded cysteine to the conserved J-encoded phenylalanine. Sequences without an unambiguous match to a single V gene segment were excluded from the earlier analysis of almost 600 of the donors. In an earlier analysis of around 600 of the donors, V segments were called functional above 56.7% productive rearrangements and were called segregating when the between-donor standard deviation exceeded 5%. To diagnose cytomegalovirus status from the catalog of TCR beta chain sequences, a statistical classification framework was built. V and J gene assignment, in a later analysis, came from comparing TCR nucleotide sequences with IMGT/GENE-DB human TR gene sequences. The TCRdist pipeline was used in a later analysis to assign CDR3 sequences and most-parsimonious VDJ recombination scenarios. In a later analysis, each TCR beta chain was defined by its CDR3 amino acid sequence together with its V-gene family, and reads lacking a unique V-gene family were excluded. As a way to deal with suspected cross-contamination and a sequencing artifact, a later analysis dropped 450 to 600 nucleotide sequences that were highly shared and had low generation probability. A later analysis calculated a clonal expansion index for each public chain from normalized within-repertoire ranks of inferred template counts. A later analysis computed generation probabilities with a VDJ recombination model fitted to out-of-frame rearrangements, and checked the results against IGoR. In a later analysis, TCR-TCR, TCR-HLA and TCR-CMV co-occurrence was scored with hypergeometric tests, and a repertoire-size bias correction was applied to TCR pairs. False discovery rates were estimated in a later analysis by permuting HLA or CMV assignments 20 times. In a later analysis, co-occurring TCRs were grouped with DBSCAN, and TCRdist sequence similarity was added when clustering was performed within HLA-allele-positive subsets. Co-occurrence clustering excluded repertoires with fewer than 30,000 or more than 120,000 public chains, plus five with anomalous nucleotide sharing. Not all clones reach the TCRdb copy of this immuneACCESS table, which keeps in-frame sequences only. Checked studies attribute under half of the gap to unresolved V genes and leave the rest unexplained. The V and J calls and clone size were taken over from that table, and D and trimming were inferred from the DNA. Within this sample are 150,000 to 200,000 clones, with around 80% of them counted one time only. Less than 2% of the sample lies in the top ten.

The CDR3 starts with the cysteine, ends with the phenylalanine, and has 15 residues. CDR3 DNA only is kept here, 45 bases in frame from base 1. V drops 4 bases and J drops 0 bases, leaving 10 bases in between. According to the germline V gene, CDR1 reads SGDLS and CDR2 reads YYNGEE. This receptor was identified in a man aged 18-30 years in good health and CMV-seronegative. Sequenced sample: PBMCs. The chain is assembled from TRBV9 and TRBJ2-2, and possibly TRBD1, on 5 matching bases. The nucleotides read TGTGCCAGCAGCCCGACAGCAACGAACACCGGGGAGCTGTTTTTT. This translates into CASSPTATNTGELFF.